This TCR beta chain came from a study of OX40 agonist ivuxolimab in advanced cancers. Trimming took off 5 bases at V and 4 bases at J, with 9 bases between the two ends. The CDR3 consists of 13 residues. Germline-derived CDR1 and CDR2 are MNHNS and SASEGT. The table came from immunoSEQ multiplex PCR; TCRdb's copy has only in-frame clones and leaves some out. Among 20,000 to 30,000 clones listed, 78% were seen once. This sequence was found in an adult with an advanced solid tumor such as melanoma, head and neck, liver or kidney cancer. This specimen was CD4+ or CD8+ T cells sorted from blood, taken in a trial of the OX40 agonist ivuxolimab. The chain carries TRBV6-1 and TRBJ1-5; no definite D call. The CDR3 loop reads CASSPIANQPQHF. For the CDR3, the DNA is TGTGCCAGCAGTCCCATCGCGAATCAGCCCCAGCATTTT.